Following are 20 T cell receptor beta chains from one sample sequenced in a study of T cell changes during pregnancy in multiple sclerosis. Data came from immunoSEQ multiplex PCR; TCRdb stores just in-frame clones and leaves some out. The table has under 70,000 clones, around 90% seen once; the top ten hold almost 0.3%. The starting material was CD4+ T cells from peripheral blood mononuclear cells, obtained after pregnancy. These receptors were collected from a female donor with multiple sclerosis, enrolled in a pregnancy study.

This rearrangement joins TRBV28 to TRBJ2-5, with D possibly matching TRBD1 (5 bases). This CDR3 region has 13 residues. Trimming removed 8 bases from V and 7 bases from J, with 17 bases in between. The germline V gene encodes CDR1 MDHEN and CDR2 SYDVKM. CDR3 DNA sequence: TGTGCCAGCGAACGTAGCCCAAGGGGGACCCAGTACTTC. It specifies CASERSPRGTQYF.

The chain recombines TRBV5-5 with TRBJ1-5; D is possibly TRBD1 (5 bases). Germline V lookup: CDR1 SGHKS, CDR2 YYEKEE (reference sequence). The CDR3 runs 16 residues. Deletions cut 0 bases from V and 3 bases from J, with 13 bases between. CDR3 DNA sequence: TGTGCCAGCAGCTTGGCCGCGGGACGGATCAATCAGCCCCAGCATTTT. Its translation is CASSLAAGRINQPQHF.

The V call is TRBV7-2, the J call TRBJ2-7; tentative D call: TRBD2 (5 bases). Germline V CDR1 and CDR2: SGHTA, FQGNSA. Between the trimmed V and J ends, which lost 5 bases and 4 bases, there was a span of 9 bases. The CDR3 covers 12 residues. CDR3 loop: CASSLRGYEQYF. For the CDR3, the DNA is TGTGCCAGCAGCCTCCGAGGGTACGAGCAGTACTTC.

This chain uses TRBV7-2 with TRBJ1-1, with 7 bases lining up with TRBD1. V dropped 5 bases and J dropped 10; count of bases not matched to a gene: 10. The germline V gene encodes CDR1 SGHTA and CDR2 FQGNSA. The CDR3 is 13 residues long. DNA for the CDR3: TGTGCCAGCAGCCCTCCGGGACAGCGAAGAGCTTTCTTT. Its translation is CASSPPGQRRAFF.

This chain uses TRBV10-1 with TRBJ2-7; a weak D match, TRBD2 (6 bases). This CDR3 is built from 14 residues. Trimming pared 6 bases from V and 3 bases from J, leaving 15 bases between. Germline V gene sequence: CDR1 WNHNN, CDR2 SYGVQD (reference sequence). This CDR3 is CASSPGTGDYEQYF. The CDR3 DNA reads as TGCGCCAGCAGCCCAGGGACGGGGGACTACGAGCAGTACTTC.

This CDR3 reads CASSSQGQLTGELFF. CDR3 DNA: TGTGCCAGCAGCTCTCAGGGGCAACTCACCGGGGAGCTGTTTTTT. The chain links TRBV7-8 to TRBJ2-2, with D perhaps TRBD1 (6 bases). CDR1 is SGHVS, CDR2 FQNEAQ, per germline. The CDR3 runs 15 residues. V was clipped by 4 bases and J by 4 bases, with 13 bases between them.

CDR3 protein: CASSSHRGATGELFF. The CDR3 bases are TGTGCCAGCAGCTCCCACAGGGGGGCAACCGGGGAGCTGTTTTTT. The chain joins TRBV5-8 to TRBJ2-2; 8 bases are shared with TRBD1. The CDR3 totals 15 residues. Germline V gene lookup returns CDR1 SGHTS and CDR2 YDEGEE. Trimming at V came to 3 bases and at J to 5 bases, leaving 6 bases not matched to a gene.

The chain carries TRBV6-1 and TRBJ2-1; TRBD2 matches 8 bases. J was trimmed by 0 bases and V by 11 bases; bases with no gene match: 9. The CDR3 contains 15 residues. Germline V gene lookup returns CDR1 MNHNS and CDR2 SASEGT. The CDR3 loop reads CAGNTGGSSYNEQFF. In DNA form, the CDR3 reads TGTGCCGGAAACACGGGGGGGAGCTCCTACAATGAGCAGTTCTTC.

The DNA of the CDR3 is TGTGCCAGCAGTAGAACGGGGGGGGAGCTGTTTTTT. Residues: CASSRTGGELFF. The genes are TRBV6-5 and TRBJ2-2, with D possibly being TRBD2 (5 bases). Germline V CDR1 and CDR2: MNHEY, SVGAGI. The CDR3 extends over 12 amino acids. The V and J ends lost 5 bases and 8 bases respectively, with 9 bases between them.

The CDR3 DNA sequence: TGTGCCAGCAGCCCAGAACTGAATGGAAACACCATATATTTT. It is translated as CASSPELNGNTIYF. The chain is built from TRBV14 and TRBJ1-3; D is undetermined. Looked up from germline, CDR1 is SGHDN and CDR2 is FVKESK. V was trimmed by 4 bases and J by 3 bases, leaving 10 bases between them. The CDR3 extends over 14 amino acids. Variable domain in full (rest from reference TRBV14 and TRBJ1-3): EAGVTQFPSHSVIEKGQTVTLRCDPISGHDNLYWYRRVMGKEIKFLLHFVKESKQDESGMPNNRFLAERTGGTYSTLKVQPAELEDSGVYFCASSPELNGNTIYFGEGSWLTVV.

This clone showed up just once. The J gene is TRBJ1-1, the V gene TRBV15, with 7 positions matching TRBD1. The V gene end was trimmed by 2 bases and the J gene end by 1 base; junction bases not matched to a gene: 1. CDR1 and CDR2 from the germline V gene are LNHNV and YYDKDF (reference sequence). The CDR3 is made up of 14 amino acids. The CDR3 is CATSRWTGNTEAFF. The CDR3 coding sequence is TGTGCCACCAGCAGATGGACAGGGAACACTGAAGCTTTCTTT.

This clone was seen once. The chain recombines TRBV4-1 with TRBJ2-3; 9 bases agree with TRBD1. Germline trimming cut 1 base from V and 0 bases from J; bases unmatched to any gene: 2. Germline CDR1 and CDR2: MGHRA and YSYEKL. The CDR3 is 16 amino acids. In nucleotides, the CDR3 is TGCGCCAGCAGCCAAGTGACAGGGGGAAGCACAGATACGCAGTATTTT. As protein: CASSQVTGGSTDTQYF.

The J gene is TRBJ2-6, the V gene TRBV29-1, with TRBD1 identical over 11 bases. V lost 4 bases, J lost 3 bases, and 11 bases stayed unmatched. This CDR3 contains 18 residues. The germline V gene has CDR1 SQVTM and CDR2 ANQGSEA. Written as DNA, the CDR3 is TGCAGCGTTGCCGGAAGGACAGGGGGCTACGTTGGGGCCAACGTCCTGACTTTC. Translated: CSVAGRTGGYVGANVLTF.

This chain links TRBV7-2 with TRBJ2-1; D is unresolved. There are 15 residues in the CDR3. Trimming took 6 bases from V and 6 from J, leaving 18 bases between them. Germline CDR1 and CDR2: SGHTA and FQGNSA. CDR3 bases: TGTGCCAGCAGACTTTTGGCGGCAGTGGGCAATGAGCAGTTCTTC. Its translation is CASRLLAAVGNEQFF.

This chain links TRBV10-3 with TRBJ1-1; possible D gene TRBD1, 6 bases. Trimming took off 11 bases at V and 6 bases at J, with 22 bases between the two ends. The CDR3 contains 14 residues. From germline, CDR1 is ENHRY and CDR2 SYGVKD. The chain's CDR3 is CAVEQGLGGAEAFF. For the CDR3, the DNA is TGTGCCGTTGAACAGGGACTCGGGGGGGCTGAAGCTTTCTTT.

The CDR3 reads CASSLLAGYVGELFF. The CDR3 coding sequence is TGTGCCAGCAGCTTGCTAGCGGGTTATGTCGGGGAGCTGTTTTTT. The V call is TRBV7-2, the J call TRBJ2-2; 8 bases are shared with TRBD2. Germline-derived CDR1 and CDR2 are SGHTA and FQGNSA. This CDR3 has 15 residues. V lost 3 bases, J lost 7 bases, and 7 bases stayed unmatched.

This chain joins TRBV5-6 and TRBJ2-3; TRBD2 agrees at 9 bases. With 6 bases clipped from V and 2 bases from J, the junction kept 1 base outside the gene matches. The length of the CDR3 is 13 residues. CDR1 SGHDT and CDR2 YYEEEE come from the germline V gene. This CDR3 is CASTSGNTDTQYF. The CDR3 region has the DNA TGTGCCAGCACTAGCGGGAACACAGATACGCAGTATTTT.

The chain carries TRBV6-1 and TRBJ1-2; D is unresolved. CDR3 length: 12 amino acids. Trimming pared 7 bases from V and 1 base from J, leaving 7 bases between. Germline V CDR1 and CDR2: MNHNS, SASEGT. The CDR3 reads CASTRDNYGYTF. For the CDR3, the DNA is TGTGCCAGCACCCGGGATAACTATGGCTACACCTTC.

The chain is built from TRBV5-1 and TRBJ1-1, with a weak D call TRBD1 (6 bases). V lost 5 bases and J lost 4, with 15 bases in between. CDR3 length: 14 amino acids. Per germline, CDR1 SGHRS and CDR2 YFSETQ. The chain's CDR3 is CASRESGGLTEAFF. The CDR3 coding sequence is TGCGCCAGCAGAGAAAGCGGGGGGCTCACTGAAGCTTTCTTT.

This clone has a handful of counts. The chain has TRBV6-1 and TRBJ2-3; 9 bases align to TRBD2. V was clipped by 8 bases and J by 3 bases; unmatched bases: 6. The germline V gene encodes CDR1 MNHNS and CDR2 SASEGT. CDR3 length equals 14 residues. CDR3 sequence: CASAAGGRTDTQYF. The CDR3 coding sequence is TGTGCCAGCGCGGCGGGAGGGAGGACAGATACGCAGTATTTT.